This T cell receptor (beta chain) was identified in a study of post-analysis software for immune sequencing data (dated by TCRdb to between 2014 and 2017). Context from the whole study: Recorded disease courses included relapsing-remitting, secondary progressive and progressive-relapsing multiple sclerosis, with some patients lacking subtype annotation. The multiple sclerosis patient repertoires were compared with about a dozen previously published healthy control repertoires from donors aged about 6 to 26 years. A subset of samples was prepared in parallel using single-end sample barcoding, then pooled and co-amplified after Illumina adapter ligation.

Study-level results and caveats: Significantly lower normalized Chao1 diversity was found in multiple sclerosis patients than in controls, suggesting substantial peripheral T-cell clonal expansion. Strong co-clustering of samples prepared in the same batch was shown by direct clustering with F measure, prompting a batch-effect correction. Patients showed significantly higher frequencies than controls for a handful of TRBV segments, among them TRBV5-6, TRBV5-1 and TRBV20-1. The multiple sclerosis patient group was slightly younger than the control group.

V and J lose 2 bases and 4 bases, and a span of 20 bases separates them. Measured from the cysteine to the phenylalanine, the CDR3 is 17 residues long. CDR3 DNA is the only sequence kept; it has 51 bases, read in frame from the first base. Concerning this clonotype: Its antigen is currently not known. No base-level quality is on record; no much larger clone is a single base apart.

To demonstrate the VDJtools post-analysis software, the study profiled TCR beta repertoires from the peripheral blood of approximately twelve young patients with multiple sclerosis. The patients with multiple sclerosis were children and adolescents between about 6 and 15 years of age. Library creation used PCR. TCRdb records Illumina HiSeq 2500 as the sequencer. To reduce PCR and sequencing biases, unique molecular identifiers were incorporated into the TCR beta cDNA libraries. Roughly 500,000 cDNA molecules were obtained per 1 to 10 million input T cells, so each molecule approximated one T cell. Patient libraries were prepared and sequenced with the same protocol used for the earlier healthy control dataset. Samples belonging to the same batch were prepared together, multiplexed and sequenced on a shared HiSeq lane. The published analysis was carried out like this. Raw barcoded reads were processed with MIGEC, discarding single-read molecular identifier groups before consensus assembly and CDR3 extraction. Clonotype tables were post-analysed with VDJtools, normalizing diversity by down-sampling all datasets to the smallest sample size. Repertoire overlap clustering matched CDR3 amino acid but not nucleotide sequences to correct batch-related cross-sample contamination. TCRdb reran the public reads through fastp at Q25 and MiXCR, keeping productive beta chains. Identical CDR3 proteins give one entry, which carries the most common genes and DNA. The V and J calls come from TCRdb's annotation, not from the publication. This sample comprises about 680,000 distinct CDR3 sequences, 59% of them detected only once. The ten largest clones take up roughly 12% of the sample.

The material sequenced was blood. Recombination joined TRBV12-3 or TRBV12-4 with TRBJ1-2; TRBD1 is perhaps the D gene, given 5 matching bases. The source of this sequence is a girl aged 2 to 10 with multiple sclerosis. The DNA sequence is as follows: TGTGCCAGCAGTTTAACGCCGGGGACGGGTAGTATCTATGGCTACACCTTC. Its coded protein is CASSLTPGTGSIYGYTF.